The 4 T cell receptor beta chains presented below share a single source sample, sequenced in a study of cytomegalovirus exposure and HLA in healthy donors. Profiling relied on immunoSEQ multiplex PCR, and the TCRdb table lists in-frame clones only, not all of them. Of under 250,000 clones in the sample, 85% to 90% were seen once. The specimen was PBMCs. All receptors derive from a man between 18 and 35 years old in good health and CMV-seronegative.

The chain joins TRBV6-6 to TRBJ1-2, with 7 bases matching TRBD1. The CDR3 spans 13 residues. From germline, CDR1 is MNHNY and CDR2 SVGAGI (reference sequence). With V trimmed by 5 bases and J by 4 bases, 4 bases remained unmatched. The CDR3 nucleotides are TGTGCCAGCAGTCCCCGGGACAGCTATGGCTACACCTTC. It translates to CASSPRDSYGYTF.

The V call is TRBV5-4, the J call TRBJ1-1, with a possible D match to TRBD1 (6 bases). Germline-derived CDR1 and CDR2 are SGHNT and YYREEE (reference sequence). The CDR3 sequence is 13 residues long. Trimming removed 0 bases at V and 7 bases at J, with 10 bases between. CDR3 bases: TGTGCCAGCAGCTTGGCAGGGGAAGTTGAAGCTTTCTTT. Encoded protein: CASSLAGEVEAFF.

As DNA, the CDR3 is TGTGCCATCCAGGGTGGCAATCAGCCCCAGCATTTT. This codes for CAIQGGNQPQHF. The chain is built from TRBV28 and TRBJ1-5, with D perhaps matching TRBD1 (5 bases). V shed 10 bases and J shed 2 bases, with 9 bases lying between them. This CDR3 spans 12 amino acids. The germline CDR1 and CDR2 sequences are MDHEN and SYDVKM. Filled out from reference TRBV28 and TRBJ1-5, the complete variable domain reads DVKVTQSSRYLVKRTGEKVFLECVQDMDHENMFWYRQDPGLGLRLIYFSYDVKMKEKGDIPEGYSVSREKKERFSLILESASTNQTSMYLCAIQGGNQPQHFGDGTRLSIL.

V gene TRBV29-1 combines with J gene TRBJ2-1, with D possibly TRBD2 on 6 matching bases. The V gene lost 6 bases and the J gene lost 9 bases, with 21 bases spanning the gap. The CDR3 spans 14 residues. CDR1 is SQVTM and CDR2 is ANQGSEA in the germline V gene. The DNA of the CDR3 is TGCAGCGTCGAGAAACCGGGACTCAGAGGTGAGCAGTTCTTC. Its protein product is CSVEKPGLRGEQFF.